Below, 19 T cell receptor beta chains from the same sample are listed, as sequenced in a study of neurological immune-mediated disorders. TCRdb re-derived calls from the 5' RACE reads in MiXCR, one entry per CDR3 protein. The sample has over 35,000 distinct CDR3 sequences, 4% to 5.5% seen once. Sequencing was done on a sample of PBMCs. These receptors all come from a woman aged 55-69 years with multiple sclerosis.

The V and J genes are TRBV12-3 or TRBV12-4 and TRBJ2-3; tentative D call: TRBD1 (6 bases). The CDR3 is 14 residues long. Trimming took 6 bases from V and 0 from J, leaving 10 bases between them. The CDR3 DNA follows: TGTGCCAGCAGACCGGGACATAGCACAGATACGCAGTATTTT. This codes for CASRPGHSTDTQYF.

This clonotype was counted many times. This chain connects TRBV20-1 to TRBJ2-7; weak D call: TRBD1 (6 bases). The germline gives CDR1 DFQATT, CDR2 SNEGSKA (reference sequence). There are 12 residues in the CDR3. The CDR3 coding sequence is TGCAGGGTCCGGACTTCAGGGGACGAGCAGTACTTC. Protein sequence: CRVRTSGDEQYF.

This clonotype was seen at least ten times. The rearrangement uses TRBV20-1 and TRBJ2-5, with a weak D call TRBD2 (6 bases). V was shortened by 5 bases and J by 3 bases, with 13 bases between the two germline ends. This CDR3 contains 13 residues. CDR1 and CDR2 from the germline V gene are DFQATT and SNEGSKA (reference sequence). The chain's CDR3 is CSARAASEETQYF. CDR3 DNA: TGCAGTGCTCGCGCAGCTAGCGAAGAGACCCAGTACTTC.

The chain combines TRBV7-6 with TRBJ1-2; no firm D call. The CDR3 sequence is 13 residues long. V lost 3 bases and J 7 bases, leaving 12 bases between the germline ends. The germline V gene encodes CDR1 SGHVS and CDR2 FNYEAQ. CDR3 residues: CASSLRQEGGYTF. The CDR3 region has the DNA TGTGCCAGCAGCTTGAGGCAGGAGGGTGGCTACACCTTC.

The sample holds many counts of this clonotype. The J gene is TRBJ2-3, the V gene TRBV20-1, with 10 positions matching TRBD2. Trimming cost V 5 bases and J 2 bases; bases outside gene matches: 10. Germline V gives CDR1 DFQATT, CDR2 SNEGSKA (reference sequence). This CDR3 is 16 amino acids long. CDR3 loop: CSAQPGLAPITDTQYF. DNA for the CDR3: TGCAGTGCTCAACCGGGACTAGCGCCGATCACAGATACGCAGTATTTT.

This clonotype was counted only a few times. The rearrangement joins TRBV5-1 to TRBJ1-2, with D perhaps TRBD1 (6 bases). Between the trimmed V and J ends, which lost 0 bases and 7 bases, there was a span of 16 bases. CDR3 size: 15 residues. The germline CDR1 and CDR2 sequences are SGHRS and YFSETQ. The CDR3 coding sequence is TGCGCCAGCAGCTTGGAATCGGGGGCAGGGTCTGGCTACACCTTC. It encodes CASSLESGAGSGYTF.

This clonotype was seen at least ten times. V is TRBV20-1 and J is TRBJ2-2; the D is unclear. The CDR3 has 16 amino acids. V lost 0 bases, J lost 3 bases, and 14 bases lay in between. Germline values: CDR1 DFQATT, CDR2 SNEGSKA (reference sequence). The CDR3 loop reads CSARDLMTSDTGELFF. The CDR3 DNA reads TGCAGTGCTAGAGATCTCATGACGAGCGACACCGGGGAGCTGTTTTTT.

With respect to this clonotype: Because it lacks the conserved phenylalanine or tryptophan at the end, this CDR3 is likely a read error. The chain recombines TRBV4-2 with TRBJ2-7, with 9 positions matching TRBD2. This CDR3 contains 15 residues. V lost 3 bases to trimming and J lost 0 bases; unmatched junction nucleotides: 3. Germline V gene data show CDR1 as LGHNA and CDR2 as YNFKEQ. Here the CDR3 DNA reads TGTGCCAGCAGCCAGGGTAGCGGGGGCTCCTACGAGCAGTACAAC. It translates to CASSQGSGGSYEQYN.

This clonotype was seen only a few times. The conserved closing phenylalanine or tryptophan is absent in this CDR3, likely reflecting a read error. The chain uses TRBV20-1 and TRBJ2-7; possibly TRBD1 or TRBD2 for D (7 bases each). Trimming removed 2 bases from V and 1 base from J, with 15 bases in between. CDR3 length equals 15 residues. In germline, CDR1 is DFQATT, CDR2 SNEGSKA (reference sequence). This chain's CDR3 is CSARLGQGGSYEQYI. CDR3 DNA sequence: TGCAGTGCTAGATTGGGTCAGGGGGGGTCCTACGAGCAGTACATC.

This clonotype showed up many times. The chain joins TRBV20-1 to TRBJ2-1; no clear D gene. With 0 bases removed from V and 8 bases from J, the gap between germline ends came to 5 bases. The germline CDR1 and CDR2 sequences are DFQATT and SNEGSKA (reference sequence). The CDR3 runs to 11 residues. The CDR3 protein is CSARDTDEQFF. The CDR3 nucleotides are TGCAGTGCTAGAGATACGGATGAGCAGTTCTTC.

About this clonotype: Mismatch with germline at one junction end may stem from a read error. This chain joins TRBV12-3 or TRBV12-4 and TRBJ2-1; 12 bases are a match to TRBD1. This CDR3 spans 14 amino acids. CDR3 in amino acids: CASSPPGQGAHGVF. The DNA of the CDR3 is TGTGCCAGCAGTCCTCCGGGACAGGGGGCCCATGGGGTCTTC.

This clonotype was observed a few times. V usage is TRBV5-6 and J usage is TRBJ2-7; D remains unclear. CDR1 and CDR2 (germline): SGHDT, YYEEEE. V was shortened by 0 bases and J by 6 bases, with 7 bases between the two germline ends. The CDR3 is made up of 12 amino acids. The CDR3 DNA sequence: TGTGCCAGCAGCTTGGCCGCTGGCGAGCAGTACGTC. Amino acids: CASSLAAGEQYV.

Ten or more counts support this clonotype. The chain links TRBV6-5 to TRBJ2-5, with 9 nucleotides matching TRBD2. Germline V CDR1 and CDR2: MNHEY, SVGAGI. The CDR3 totals 14 residues. The V and J ends lost 6 bases and 7 bases, in that order; junction bases with no gene match: 9. The CDR3 DNA is TGTGCCAGCAGCAGAGGGACTAGCATCGGGACCCAGTACTTC. The encoded protein is CASSRGTSIGTQYF.

This clonotype was detected ten times or more. The junction and the germline gene differ at one end; a read error may be behind it. The genes are TRBV20-1 and TRBJ1-6; 8 positions agree with TRBD1. Germline V gene lookup returns CDR1 DFQATT and CDR2 SNEGSKA (reference sequence). The CDR3 is made up of 14 amino acids. The CDR3 DNA sequence: TGCAGTGCTAGAGATGGCAGGGGGCCTTCACCCCTCAACTTT. Amino acid sequence: CSARDGRGPSPLNF.

This clonotype was observed many times. This sequence joins TRBV28 and TRBJ2-2, with TRBD1 as a possible D gene (6 bases). The ends were cut back, 5 bases at V and 6 bases at J, with 13 bases in the middle. Per germline, CDR1 MDHEN and CDR2 SYDVKM. The CDR3 runs to 14 residues. The CDR3 bases are TGTGCCAGCAGTACCCGGACAGACCCCGGGGAGCTGTTTTTT. It is translated as CASSTRTDPGELFF.

The rearrangement joins TRBV7-6 to TRBJ2-7, with D possibly TRBD2 on 6 matching bases. CDR1 and CDR2 (germline): SGHVS, FNYEAQ. There are 12 residues in the CDR3. The germline V and J ends were trimmed by 5 bases and 5 bases, with 10 bases remaining between them. The chain's CDR3 is CASSLGGDEQYF. The CDR3, as DNA: TGTGCCAGCAGCCTTGGCGGGGACGAGCAGTACTTC.

This clonotype has at least ten counts. CDR3 DNA sequence: TGTGCCAGCAGTTCAGAGGCGGGGGGATCCCAAGAGACCCAGTACTTC. Translation gives CASSSEAGGSQETQYF. The rearrangement joins TRBV27 to TRBJ2-5; 8 bases fit TRBD2. This CDR3 is 16 amino acids long. V lost 4 bases, J lost 1 base, and 8 bases stayed unmatched. Per the germline V gene, CDR1 is MNHEY and CDR2 is SMNVEV (reference sequence).

A few counts support this clonotype. The V gene is TRBV7-2, the J gene TRBJ2-7; 14 nucleotides align to TRBD2. The V segment lost 0 bases and the J segment 3 bases; nucleotides outside the gene matches: 4. Germline V gene data show CDR1 as SGHTA and CDR2 as FQGNSA. CDR3 length: 17 residues. This CDR3 is CASSLAGTSGGFYEQYF. The CDR3, as DNA: TGTGCCAGCAGCTTAGCCGGGACTAGCGGGGGTTTCTACGAGCAGTACTTC.

The genes are TRBV3-1 and TRBJ2-2; D is undetermined. V was trimmed by 2 bases and J by 6 bases, leaving 10 bases between them. CDR3 length equals 14 residues. The V gene's germline CDR1 is LGHDT and CDR2 YNNKEL (reference sequence). CDR3 protein: CASSQLREAGELFF. CDR3 bases: TGTGCCAGCAGCCAACTCCGAGAGGCCGGGGAGCTGTTTTTT.